The T cell receptor (beta chain) described here comes from a study of molecular identifiers for immune sequencing clone quantification. The V gene's germline CDR1 is MNHEY and CDR2 SVGAGI. CDR3 size: 15 residues. V gave up 5 bases and J gave up 4 bases; unmatched junction bases: 4. Broader study findings: Clones above 20 RNA copies contained over 97% of effector molecules but under 1% of naive ones.

A word on this clonotype: No antigen is known for it.

TCRdb re-derived calls from the PCR reads in MiXCR, one entry per CDR3 protein. The table includes about 630,000 distinct CDR3 sequences, 25% detected once. Sorting captured naive CD8 T cells as CD8+CD4-CCR7+CD45RA+. Sequences were obtained from naive CD8+ T cells from blood, with Jurkat cell RNA spiked in. Subset meaning: FACS-sorted CD8+CD4-CCR7+CD45RA+ naive T cells. The clonotype comes from a human donor in good health. Some libraries in this study had Jurkat cell RNA spiked in. The rearrangement uses TRBV6-5 and TRBJ2-1, with 11 bases lining up with TRBD1. CDR3 protein: CASSHGQGAYNEQFF. CDR3 bases: TGTGCCAGCAGTCACGGACAGGGGGCTTACAATGAGCAGTTCTTC.